The 4 T cell receptor beta chains listed next were all sequenced from one sample in a study of PD-1 blockade in classical Hodgkin lymphoma. The table came from immunoSEQ multiplex PCR; TCRdb's copy has only in-frame clones and leaves some out. This sample yields 10,000 to 15,000 clones, of which just under 85% are seen a single time; 0.8% to 1% belongs to the top ten. Time point defined: cycle 4 day 1 (C4D1), after about 6 weeks of nivolumab. Every patient relapsed after autologous stem cell transplantation, and brentuximab vedotin exposure varied. Using magnetic negative selection, the CD4+ T cells were separated out of thawed PBMCs. Sequencing was performed on CD4+ T cells from blood, taken before the fourth cycle of nivolumab. These receptors all stem from a human donor with classical Hodgkin lymphoma.

The gene calls are TRBV5-1 and TRBJ1-4; D remains unclear. The V end was cut by 4 bases, the J end by 5 bases, with 9 bases between. The germline CDR1 and CDR2 sequences are SGHRS and YFSETQ. CDR3 length: 13 amino acids. The CDR3 protein is CASSGGRNEKLFF. The CDR3 bases are TGCGCCAGCAGCGGTGGTCGGAATGAAAAACTGTTTTTT.

This chain uses TRBV7-2 with TRBJ1-2; D is undetermined. Trimming took off 1 base at V and 4 bases at J, with 7 bases between the two ends. The germline V gene has CDR1 SGHTA and CDR2 FQGNSA. The CDR3 runs to 13 residues. The CDR3 DNA sequence: TGTGCCAGCAGCTTAGAAGGCCTCTATGGCTACACCTTC. It codes for CASSLEGLYGYTF.

This clone was seen only a few times. V gene TRBV10-1 combines with J gene TRBJ2-2; D uncertain. The CDR3 spans 14 residues. CDR1 is WNHNN and CDR2 is SYGVQD in the germline V gene (reference sequence). Deletions cut 7 bases from V and 2 bases from J, with 11 bases between. CDR3 sequence reads: CASTGSTNTGELFF. The CDR3 DNA is TGCGCCAGCACAGGATCGACAAACACCGGGGAGCTGTTTTTT.

The chain links TRBV6-1 to TRBJ1-2; D gene ambiguous. CDR3 length equals 13 residues. The germline gives CDR1 MNHNS, CDR2 SASEGT. Trimming took 7 bases from V and 4 from J, leaving 13 bases between them. The CDR3, as DNA: TGTGCCAGCACCCTGGACGGATCCTATGGCTACACCTTC. Translated: CASTLDGSYGYTF.